The T cell receptor beta chain under discussion was sequenced for a study of blood T cell repertoires in COVID-19. The table came from immunoSEQ multiplex PCR; TCRdb's copy has only in-frame clones and leaves some out. The repertoire holds about 410,000 clones, around 89% seen once, with roughly 1.6% in the top ten. The CDR3 spans 15 residues. Germline V gene lookup returns CDR1 SEHNR and CDR2 FQNEAQ (reference sequence). V was shortened by 3 bases and J by 1 base, with 12 bases between the two germline ends. The origin of this receptor is a woman aged 40 to 55 with COVID-19, enrolled during active disease. This chain joins TRBV7-9 and TRBJ1-1, with a possible D match to TRBD1 (5 bases). What was sequenced was peripheral blood. The CDR3: CASSFKGGANTEAFF. DNA of the CDR3: TGTGCCAGCAGCTTCAAAGGAGGGGCGAACACTGAAGCTTTCTTT.